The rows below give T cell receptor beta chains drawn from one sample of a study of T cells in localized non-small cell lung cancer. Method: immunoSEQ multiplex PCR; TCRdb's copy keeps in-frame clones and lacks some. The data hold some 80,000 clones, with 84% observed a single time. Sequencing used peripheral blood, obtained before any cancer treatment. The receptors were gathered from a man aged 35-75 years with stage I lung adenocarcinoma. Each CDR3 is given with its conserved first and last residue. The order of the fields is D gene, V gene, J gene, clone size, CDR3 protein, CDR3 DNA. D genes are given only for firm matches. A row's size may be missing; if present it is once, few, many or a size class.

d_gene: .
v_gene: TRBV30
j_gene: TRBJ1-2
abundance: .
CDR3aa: CAWSWAENYGYTF
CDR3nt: TGTGCCTGGTCCTGGGCAGAAAACTATGGCTACACCTTC

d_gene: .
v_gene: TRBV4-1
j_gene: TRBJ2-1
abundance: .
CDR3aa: CASSQDRGTRPVGEQFF
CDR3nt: TGCGCCAGCAGCCAAGATCGGGGGACCCGGCCCGTCGGTGAGCAGTTCTTC

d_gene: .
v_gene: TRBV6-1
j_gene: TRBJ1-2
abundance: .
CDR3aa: CASRAEGGHYGYTF
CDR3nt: TGTGCCAGCAGGGCAGAGGGGGGCCACTATGGCTACACCTTC

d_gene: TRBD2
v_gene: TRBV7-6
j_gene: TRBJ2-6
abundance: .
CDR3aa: CASSLEVSGGAGANVLTF
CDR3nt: TGTGCCAGCAGCTTAGAAGTTAGCGGGGGCGCTGGGGCCAACGTCCTGACTTTC

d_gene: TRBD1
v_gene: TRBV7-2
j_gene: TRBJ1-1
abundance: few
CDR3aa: CASSFLRGPDTEAFF
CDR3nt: TGTGCCAGCAGCTTCCTCAGGGGGCCGGACACTGAAGCTTTCTTT

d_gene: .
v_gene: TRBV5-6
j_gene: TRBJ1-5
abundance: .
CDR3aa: CASSLQGYSNQPQHF
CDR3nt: TGTGCCAGCAGCCTACAGGGTTATAGCAATCAGCCCCAGCATTTT

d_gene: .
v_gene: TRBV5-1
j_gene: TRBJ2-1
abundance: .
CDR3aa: CASSLVVGSYNEQFF
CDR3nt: TGCGCCAGCAGCTTGGTAGTCGGCTCCTACAATGAGCAGTTCTTC

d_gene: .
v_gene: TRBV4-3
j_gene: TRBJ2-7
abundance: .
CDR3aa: CASSQDQGGQQYF
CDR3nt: TGCGCCAGCAGCCAAGATCAGGGGGGCCAGCAGTACTTC

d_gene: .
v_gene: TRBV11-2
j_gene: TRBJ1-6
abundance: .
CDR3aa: CASSLSGALLHF
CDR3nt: TGTGCCAGCAGCTTATCCGGGGCACTCCTCCACTTT

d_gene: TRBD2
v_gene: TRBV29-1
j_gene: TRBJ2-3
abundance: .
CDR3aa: CSASAALAGGTDTQYF
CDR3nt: TGCAGCGCCTCCGCAGCCTTAGCGGGAGGCACAGATACGCAGTATTTT

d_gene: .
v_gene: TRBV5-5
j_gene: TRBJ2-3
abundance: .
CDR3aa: CASSSRLRAPDTQYF
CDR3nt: TGTGCCAGCAGCTCACGCCTGCGGGCGCCGGATACGCAGTATTTT

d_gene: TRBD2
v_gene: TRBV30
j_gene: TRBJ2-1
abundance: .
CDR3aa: CAWSGSQMGLAGGLITYNEQFF
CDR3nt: TGTGCCTGGAGTGGTAGTCAGATGGGACTAGCGGGGGGGCTTATTACCTACAATGAGCAGTTCTTC

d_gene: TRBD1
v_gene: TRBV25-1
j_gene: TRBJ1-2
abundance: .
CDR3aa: CASSEVHRGNGYTF
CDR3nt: TGTGCCAGCAGTGAAGTCCACAGGGGCAATGGCTACACCTTC

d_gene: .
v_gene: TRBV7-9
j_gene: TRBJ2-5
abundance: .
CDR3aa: CASSLRGGDQETQYF
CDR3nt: TGTGCCAGCAGCTTAAGAGGGGGGGACCAAGAGACCCAGTACTTC

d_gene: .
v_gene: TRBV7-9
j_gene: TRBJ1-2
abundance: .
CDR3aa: CASSLPGGEGYTF
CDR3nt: TGTGCCAGCAGCTTACCCGGGGGCGAAGGCTACACCTTC

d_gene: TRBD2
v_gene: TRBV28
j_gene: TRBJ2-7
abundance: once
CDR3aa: CASSLVTSGIKLRGQYF
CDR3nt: TGTGCCAGCAGTTTAGTGACTAGCGGGATTAAACTACGTGGGCAGTACTTC

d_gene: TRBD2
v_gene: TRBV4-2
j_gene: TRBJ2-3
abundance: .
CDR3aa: CASSQDKREYLTDTQYF
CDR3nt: TGTGCCAGCAGCCAAGATAAGCGGGAGTATCTCACAGATACGCAGTATTTT

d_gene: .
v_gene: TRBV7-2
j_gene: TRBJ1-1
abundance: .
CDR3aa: CASSLGGGATEAFF
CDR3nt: TGTGCCAGCAGCTTAGGAGGGGGAGCCACTGAAGCTTTCTTT

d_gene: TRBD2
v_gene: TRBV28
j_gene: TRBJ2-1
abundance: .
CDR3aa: CASSYSGSLRDEQFF
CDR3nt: TGTGCCAGCAGTTATAGCGGGAGTCTTCGCGATGAGCAGTTCTTC

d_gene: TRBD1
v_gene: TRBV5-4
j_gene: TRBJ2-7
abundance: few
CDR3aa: CASSNPRTGNYEQYF
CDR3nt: TGTGCCAGCAGCAATCCCAGGACAGGGAACTACGAGCAGTACTTC

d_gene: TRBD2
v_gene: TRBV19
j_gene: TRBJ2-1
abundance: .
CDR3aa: CASSRGLAGGGGEQFF
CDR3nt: TGTGCCAGTAGCCGCGGACTAGCGGGCGGCGGGGGTGAGCAGTTCTTC

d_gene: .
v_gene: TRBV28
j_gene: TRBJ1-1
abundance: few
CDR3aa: CASNSPGFGTEAFF
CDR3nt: TGTGCCAGCAATTCTCCAGGGTTTGGCACTGAAGCTTTCTTT

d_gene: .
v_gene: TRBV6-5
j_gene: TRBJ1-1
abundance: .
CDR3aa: CASSSLGALTEAFF
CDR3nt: TGTGCCAGCAGTTCCCTGGGGGCGCTTACTGAAGCTTTCTTT

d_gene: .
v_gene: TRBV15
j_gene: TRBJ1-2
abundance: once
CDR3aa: CATSRGKSRVPNYYGYTF
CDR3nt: TGTGCCACCAGCAGAGGGAAGAGCCGGGTCCCGAACTACTATGGCTACACCTTC

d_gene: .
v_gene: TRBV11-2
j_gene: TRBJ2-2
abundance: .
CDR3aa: CASSLDVASGRTGELFF
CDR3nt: TGTGCCAGCAGCTTAGATGTGGCATCAGGCCGCACCGGGGAGCTGTTTTTT

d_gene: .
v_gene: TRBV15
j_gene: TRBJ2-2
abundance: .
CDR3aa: CATGGGWTGELFF
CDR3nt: TGTGCCACCGGAGGGGGGTGGACCGGGGAGCTGTTTTTT

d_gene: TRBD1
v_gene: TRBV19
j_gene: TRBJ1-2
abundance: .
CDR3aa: CASSPWTGTNYGYTF
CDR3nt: TGTGCCAGTAGTCCATGGACAGGGACGAACTATGGCTACACCTTC

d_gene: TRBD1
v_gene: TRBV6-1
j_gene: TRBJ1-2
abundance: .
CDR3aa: CASSELWTGRFYGYTF
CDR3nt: TGTGCCAGCAGTGAACTGTGGACAGGGCGGTTTTATGGCTACACCTTT

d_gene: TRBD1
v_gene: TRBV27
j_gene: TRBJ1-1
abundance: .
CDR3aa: CASSLGQALNTEAFF
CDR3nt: TGTGCCAGCAGTCTAGGACAGGCTCTGAACACTGAAGCTTTCTTT

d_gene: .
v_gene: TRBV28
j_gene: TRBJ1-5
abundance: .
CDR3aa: CASSLALQGISNQPQHF
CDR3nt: TGTGCCAGCAGCTTAGCTCTCCAGGGGATTAGCAATCAGCCCCAGCATTTT

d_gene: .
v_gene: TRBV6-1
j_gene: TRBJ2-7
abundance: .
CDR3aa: CASNEGMLGSYEQYF
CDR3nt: TGTGCCAGCAACGAGGGTATGTTGGGTTCCTACGAGCAGTACTTC

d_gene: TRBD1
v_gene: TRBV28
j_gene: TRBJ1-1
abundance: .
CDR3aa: CASSLTGGTEAFF
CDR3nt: TGTGCCAGCAGTTTGACAGGGGGCACTGAAGCTTTCTTT

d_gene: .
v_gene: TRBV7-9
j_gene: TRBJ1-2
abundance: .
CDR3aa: CASSPPFGQNYGYTF
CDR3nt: TGTGCCAGCAGCCCCCCATTCGGACAAAACTATGGCTACACCTTC

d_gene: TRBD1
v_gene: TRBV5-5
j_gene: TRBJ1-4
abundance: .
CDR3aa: CASSLGLTGGSGSEKLFF
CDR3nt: TGTGCCAGCAGCTTGGGGTTAACAGGGGGTTCGGGAAGTGAAAAACTGTTTTTT

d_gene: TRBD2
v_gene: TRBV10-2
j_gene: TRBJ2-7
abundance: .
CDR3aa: CASSGPSGALTYEQYF
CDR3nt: TGCGCCAGCAGTGGCCCGAGCGGGGCCCTAACCTACGAGCAGTACTTC

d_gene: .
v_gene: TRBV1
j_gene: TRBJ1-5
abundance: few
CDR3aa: CTSSQDRGGTNSNQPQHF
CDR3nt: TGCACCAGCAGCCAAGATCGGGGGGGAACTAATAGCAATCAGCCCCAGCATTTT

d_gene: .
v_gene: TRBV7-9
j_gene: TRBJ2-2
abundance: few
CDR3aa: CASSLSMGFYTGELFF
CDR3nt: TGTGCCAGCAGCTTATCTATGGGTTTTTACACCGGGGAGCTGTTTTTT

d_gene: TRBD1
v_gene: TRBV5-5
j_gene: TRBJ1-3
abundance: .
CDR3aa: CASSLGATGPSGNTIYF
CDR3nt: TGTGCCAGCAGCTTGGGGGCGACAGGGCCCTCTGGAAACACCATATATTTT

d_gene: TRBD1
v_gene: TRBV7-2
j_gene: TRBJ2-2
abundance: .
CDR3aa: CASRNGQGSTGELFF
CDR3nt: TGTGCCAGCCGGAACGGACAGGGGAGCACCGGGGAGCTGTTTTTT

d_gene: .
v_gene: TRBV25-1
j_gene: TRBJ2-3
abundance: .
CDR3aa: CASSGSFDTQYF
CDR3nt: TGTGCCAGCAGTGGTAGCTTCGATACGCAGTATTTT

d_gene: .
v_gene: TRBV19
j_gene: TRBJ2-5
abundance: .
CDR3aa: CASSGRDTLQETQYF
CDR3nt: TGTGCCAGTAGTGGTCGGGACACCCTCCAAGAGACCCAGTACTTC

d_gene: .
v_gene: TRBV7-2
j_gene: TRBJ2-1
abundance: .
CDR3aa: CASSPRQDSYNEQFF
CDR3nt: TGTGCCAGCAGCCCACGACAGGATTCCTACAATGAGCAGTTCTTC

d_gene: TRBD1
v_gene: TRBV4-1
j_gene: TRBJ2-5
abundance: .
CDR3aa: CASSRTGGRETQYF
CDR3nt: TGCGCCAGCAGTAGGACAGGTGGAAGAGAGACCCAGTACTTC

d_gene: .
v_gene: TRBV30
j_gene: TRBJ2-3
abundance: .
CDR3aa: CAWSADGITTDTQYF
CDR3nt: TGTGCCTGGAGTGCTGACGGGATAACTACAGATACGCAGTATTTT

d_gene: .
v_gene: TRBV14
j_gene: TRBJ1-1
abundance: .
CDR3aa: CASSWDGNTEAFF
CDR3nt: TGTGCCAGCAGCTGGGACGGGAACACTGAAGCTTTCTTT

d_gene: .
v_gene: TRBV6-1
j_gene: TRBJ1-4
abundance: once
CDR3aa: CASSEPRTLFF
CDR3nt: TGTGCCAGCAGTGAACCCAGGACACTGTTTTTT

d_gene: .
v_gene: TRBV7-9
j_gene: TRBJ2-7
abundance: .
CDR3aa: CASSLARFGPGYEQYF
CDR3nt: TGTGCCAGCAGCTTAGCGCGGTTTGGTCCCGGCTACGAGCAGTACTTC

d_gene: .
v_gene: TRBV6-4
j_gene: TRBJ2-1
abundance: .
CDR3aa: CASSDSMAPHNEQFF
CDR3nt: TGTGCCAGCAGTGACTCGATGGCGCCCCACAATGAGCAGTTCTTC

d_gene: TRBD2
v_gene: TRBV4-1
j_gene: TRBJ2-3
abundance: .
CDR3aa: CASSQERGGRNTQYF
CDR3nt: TGCGCCAGCAGCCAAGAACGGGGGGGCCGAAATACGCAGTATTTT